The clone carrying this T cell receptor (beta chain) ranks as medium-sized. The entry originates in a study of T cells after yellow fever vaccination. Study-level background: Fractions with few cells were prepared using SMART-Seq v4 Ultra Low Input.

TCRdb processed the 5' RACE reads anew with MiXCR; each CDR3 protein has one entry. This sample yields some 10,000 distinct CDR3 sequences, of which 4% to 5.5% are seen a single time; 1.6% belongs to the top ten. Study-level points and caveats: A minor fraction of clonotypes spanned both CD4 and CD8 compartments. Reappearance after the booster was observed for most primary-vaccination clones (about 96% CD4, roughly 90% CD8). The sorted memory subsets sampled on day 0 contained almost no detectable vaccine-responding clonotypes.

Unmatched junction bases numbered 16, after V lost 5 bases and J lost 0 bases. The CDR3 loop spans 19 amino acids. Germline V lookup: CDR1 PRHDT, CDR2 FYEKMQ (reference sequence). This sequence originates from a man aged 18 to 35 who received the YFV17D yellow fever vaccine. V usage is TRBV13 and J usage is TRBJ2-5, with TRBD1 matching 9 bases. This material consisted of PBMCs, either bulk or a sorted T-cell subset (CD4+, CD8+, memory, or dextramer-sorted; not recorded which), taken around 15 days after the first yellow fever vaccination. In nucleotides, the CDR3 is TGTGCCAGCAGCAACTACAGGGGGCAGATCAACCCGTACCAAGAGACCCAGTACTTC. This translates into CASSNYRGQINPYQETQYF.